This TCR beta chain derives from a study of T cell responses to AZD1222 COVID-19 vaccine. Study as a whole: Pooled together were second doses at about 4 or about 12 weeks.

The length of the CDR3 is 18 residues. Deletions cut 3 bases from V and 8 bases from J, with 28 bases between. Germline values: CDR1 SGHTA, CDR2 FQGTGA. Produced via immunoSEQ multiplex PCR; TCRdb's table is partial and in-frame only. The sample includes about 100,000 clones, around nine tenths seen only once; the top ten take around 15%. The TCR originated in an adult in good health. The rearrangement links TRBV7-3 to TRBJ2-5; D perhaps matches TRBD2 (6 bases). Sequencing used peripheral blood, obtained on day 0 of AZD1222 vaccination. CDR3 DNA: TGTGCCAGCAGCTTTTCACCGGGGGAGCGTATAGTCAAGAACACCCAGTACTTC. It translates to CASSFSPGERIVKNTQYF.